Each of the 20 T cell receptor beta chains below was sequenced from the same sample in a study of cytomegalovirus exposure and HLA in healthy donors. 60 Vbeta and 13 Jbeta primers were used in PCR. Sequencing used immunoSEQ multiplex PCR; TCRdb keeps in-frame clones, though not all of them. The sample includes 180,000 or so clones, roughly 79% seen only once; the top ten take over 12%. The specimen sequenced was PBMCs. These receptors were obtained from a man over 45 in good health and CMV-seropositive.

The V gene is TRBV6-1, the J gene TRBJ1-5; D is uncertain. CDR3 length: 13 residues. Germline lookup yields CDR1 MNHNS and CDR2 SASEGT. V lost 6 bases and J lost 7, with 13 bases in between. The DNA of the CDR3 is TGTGCCAGCAGGAGTGCTGGGGAGCAGCCCCAGCATTTT. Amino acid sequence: CASRSAGEQPQHF.

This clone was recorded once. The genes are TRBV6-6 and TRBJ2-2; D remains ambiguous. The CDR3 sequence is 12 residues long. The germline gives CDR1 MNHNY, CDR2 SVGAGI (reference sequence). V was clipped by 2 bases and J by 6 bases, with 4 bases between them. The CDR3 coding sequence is TGTGCCAGCAGTTACACGGCCGGGGAGCTGTTTTTT. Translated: CASSYTAGELFF.

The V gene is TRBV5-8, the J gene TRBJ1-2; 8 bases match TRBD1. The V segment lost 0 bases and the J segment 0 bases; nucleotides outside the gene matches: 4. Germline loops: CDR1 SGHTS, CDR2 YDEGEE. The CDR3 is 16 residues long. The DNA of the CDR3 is TGTGCCAGCAGCTTGGCCGGGACAGGTTCTAACTATGGCTACACCTTC. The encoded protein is CASSLAGTGSNYGYTF.

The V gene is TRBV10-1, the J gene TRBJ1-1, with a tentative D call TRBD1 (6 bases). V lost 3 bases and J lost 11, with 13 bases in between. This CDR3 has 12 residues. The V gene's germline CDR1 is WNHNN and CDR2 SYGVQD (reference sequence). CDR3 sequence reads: CASSDRGAGAFF. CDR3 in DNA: TGCGCCAGCAGTGATCGGGGGGCCGGGGCTTTCTTT.

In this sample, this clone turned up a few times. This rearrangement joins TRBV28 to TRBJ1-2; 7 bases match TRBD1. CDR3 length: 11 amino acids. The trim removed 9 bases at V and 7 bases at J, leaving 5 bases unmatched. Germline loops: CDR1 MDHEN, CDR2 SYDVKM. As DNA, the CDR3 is TGTGCCAGTACAGGGGAGTCTGGCTACACCTTC. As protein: CASTGESGYTF.

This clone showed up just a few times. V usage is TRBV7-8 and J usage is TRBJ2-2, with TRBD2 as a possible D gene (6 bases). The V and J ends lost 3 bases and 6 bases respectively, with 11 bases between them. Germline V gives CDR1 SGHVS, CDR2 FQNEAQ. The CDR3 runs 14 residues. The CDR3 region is CASSLGRWAGELFF. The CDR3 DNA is TGTGCCAGCAGCTTGGGGAGGTGGGCCGGGGAGCTGTTTTTT.

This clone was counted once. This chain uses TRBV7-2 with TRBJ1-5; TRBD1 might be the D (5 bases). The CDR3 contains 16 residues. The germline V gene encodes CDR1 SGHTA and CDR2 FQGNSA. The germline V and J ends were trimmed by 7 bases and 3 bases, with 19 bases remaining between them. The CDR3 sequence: CASTLQGARFNQPQHF. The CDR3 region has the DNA TGTGCCAGCACCCTACAAGGGGCTCGATTCAATCAGCCCCAGCATTTT.

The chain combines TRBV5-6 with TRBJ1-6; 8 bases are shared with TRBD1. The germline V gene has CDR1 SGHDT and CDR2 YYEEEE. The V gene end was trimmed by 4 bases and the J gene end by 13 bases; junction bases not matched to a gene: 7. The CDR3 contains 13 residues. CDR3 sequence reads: CASSTRQGTPLHF. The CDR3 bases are TGTGCCAGCAGCACACGACAGGGGACGCCCCTCCACTTT.

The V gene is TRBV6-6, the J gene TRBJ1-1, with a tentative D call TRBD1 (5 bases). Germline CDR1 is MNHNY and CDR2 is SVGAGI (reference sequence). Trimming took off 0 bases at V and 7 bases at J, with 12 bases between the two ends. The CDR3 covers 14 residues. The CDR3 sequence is CASSYSGMTVEAFF. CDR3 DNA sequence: TGTGCCAGCAGTTACTCGGGGATGACAGTTGAAGCTTTCTTT.

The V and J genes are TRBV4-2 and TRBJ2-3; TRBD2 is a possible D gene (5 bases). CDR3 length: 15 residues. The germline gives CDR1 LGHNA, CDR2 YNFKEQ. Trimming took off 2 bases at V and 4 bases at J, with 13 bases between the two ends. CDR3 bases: TGTGCCAGCAGCCAATCAGTTAGCGTGGCAGATACGCAGTATTTT. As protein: CASSQSVSVADTQYF.

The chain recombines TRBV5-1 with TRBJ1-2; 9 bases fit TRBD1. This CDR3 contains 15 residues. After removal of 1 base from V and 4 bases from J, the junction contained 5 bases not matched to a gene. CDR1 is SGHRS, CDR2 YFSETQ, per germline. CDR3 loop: CASSLLGQGSYGYTF. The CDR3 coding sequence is TGCGCCAGCAGCTTGTTGGGACAGGGCAGCTATGGCTACACCTTC.

The CDR3 DNA follows: TGTGCCAGCAGTGGCGGGACAAACATTCAGTACTTC. It codes for CASSGGTNIQYF. The chain uses TRBV6-5 and TRBJ2-4; D perhaps matches TRBD2 (6 bases). CDR1 is MNHEY, CDR2 SVGAGI, per germline. The germline V and J ends were trimmed by 5 bases and 6 bases, with 8 bases remaining between them. This CDR3 comprises 12 residues.

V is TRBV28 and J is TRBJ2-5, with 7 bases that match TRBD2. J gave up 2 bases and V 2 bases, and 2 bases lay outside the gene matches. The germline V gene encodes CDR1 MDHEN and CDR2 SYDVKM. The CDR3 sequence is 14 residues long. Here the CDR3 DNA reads TGTGCCAGCAGTTTAACTAGCGAGCAAGAGACCCAGTACTTC. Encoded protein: CASSLTSEQETQYF.

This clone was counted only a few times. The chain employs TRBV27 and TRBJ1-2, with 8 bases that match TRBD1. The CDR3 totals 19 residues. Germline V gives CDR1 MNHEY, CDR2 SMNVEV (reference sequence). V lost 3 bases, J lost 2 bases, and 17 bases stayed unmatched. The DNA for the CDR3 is TGTGCCAGCAGTTTTTATCTCATCCGGGACAGGACGAAAAACTATGGCTACACCTTC. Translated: CASSFYLIRDRTKNYGYTF.

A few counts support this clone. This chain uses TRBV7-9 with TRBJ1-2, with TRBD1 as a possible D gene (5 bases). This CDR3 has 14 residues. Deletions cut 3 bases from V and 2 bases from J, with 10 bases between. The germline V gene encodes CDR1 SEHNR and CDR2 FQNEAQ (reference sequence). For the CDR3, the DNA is TGTGCCAGCAGCTTTGGACAACCAAACTATGGCTACACCTTC. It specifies CASSFGQPNYGYTF.

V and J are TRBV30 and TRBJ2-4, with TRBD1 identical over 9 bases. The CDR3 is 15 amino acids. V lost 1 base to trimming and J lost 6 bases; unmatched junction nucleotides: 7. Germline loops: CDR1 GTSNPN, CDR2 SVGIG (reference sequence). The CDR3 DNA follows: TGTGCCTGGAGTGACAACCGGGACAGGGTAAACATTCAGTACTTC. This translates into CAWSDNRDRVNIQYF.

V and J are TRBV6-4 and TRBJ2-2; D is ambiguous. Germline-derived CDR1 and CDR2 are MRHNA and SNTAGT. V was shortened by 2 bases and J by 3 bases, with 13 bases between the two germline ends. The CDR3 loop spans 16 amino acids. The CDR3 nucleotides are TGTGCCAGCAGTGACCTTCGCCAGTTCGACACCGGGGAGCTGTTTTTT. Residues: CASSDLRQFDTGELFF.

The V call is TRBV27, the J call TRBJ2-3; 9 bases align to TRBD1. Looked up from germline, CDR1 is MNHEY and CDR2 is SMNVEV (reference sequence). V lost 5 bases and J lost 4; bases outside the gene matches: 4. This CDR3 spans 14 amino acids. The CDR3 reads CASSTHRGPDTQYF. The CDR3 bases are TGTGCCAGCAGTACACACAGGGGGCCAGATACGCAGTATTTT.

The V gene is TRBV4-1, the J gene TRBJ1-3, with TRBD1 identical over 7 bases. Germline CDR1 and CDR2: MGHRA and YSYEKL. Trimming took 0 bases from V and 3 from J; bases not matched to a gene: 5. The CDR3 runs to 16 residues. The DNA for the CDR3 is TGCGCCAGCAGCCAAGAGACAGGGTGGGATGGAAACACCATATATTTT. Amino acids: CASSQETGWDGNTIYF.

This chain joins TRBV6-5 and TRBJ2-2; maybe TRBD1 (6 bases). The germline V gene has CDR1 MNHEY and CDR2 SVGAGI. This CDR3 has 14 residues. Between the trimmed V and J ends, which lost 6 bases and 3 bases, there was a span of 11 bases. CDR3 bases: TGTGCCAGCAGGGGCAGGGGATACACCGGGGAGCTGTTTTTT. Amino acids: CASRGRGYTGELFF.